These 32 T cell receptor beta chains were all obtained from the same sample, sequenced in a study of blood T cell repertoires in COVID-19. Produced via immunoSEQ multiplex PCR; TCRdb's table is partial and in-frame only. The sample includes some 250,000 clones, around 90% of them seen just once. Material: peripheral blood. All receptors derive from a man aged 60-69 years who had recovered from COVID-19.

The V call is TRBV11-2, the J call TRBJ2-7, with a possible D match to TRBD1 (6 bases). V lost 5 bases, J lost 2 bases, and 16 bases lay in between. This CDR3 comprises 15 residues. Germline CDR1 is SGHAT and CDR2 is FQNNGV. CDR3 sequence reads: CASSPWGQSPYEQYF. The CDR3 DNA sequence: TGTGCCAGCAGCCCCTGGGGGCAGAGCCCCTACGAGCAGTACTTC.

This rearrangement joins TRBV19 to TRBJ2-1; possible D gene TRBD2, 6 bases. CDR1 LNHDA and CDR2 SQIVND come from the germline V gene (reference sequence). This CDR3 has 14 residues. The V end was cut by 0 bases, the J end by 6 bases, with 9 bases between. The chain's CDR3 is CASSIDLASNEQFF. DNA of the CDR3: TGTGCCAGTAGTATAGACCTAGCGAGCAATGAGCAGTTCTTC.

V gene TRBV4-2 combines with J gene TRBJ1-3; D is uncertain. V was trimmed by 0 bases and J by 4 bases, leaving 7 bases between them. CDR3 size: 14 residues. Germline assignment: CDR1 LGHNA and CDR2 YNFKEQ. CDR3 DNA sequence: TGTGCCAGCAGCCAAGATCCACTCGGAAACACCATATATTTT. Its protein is CASSQDPLGNTIYF.

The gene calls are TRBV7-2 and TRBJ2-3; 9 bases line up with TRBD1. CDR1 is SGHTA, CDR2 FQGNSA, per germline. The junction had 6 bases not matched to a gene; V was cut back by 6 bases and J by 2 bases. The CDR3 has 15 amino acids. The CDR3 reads CASSSGTGYTDTQYF. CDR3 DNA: TGTGCCAGCAGTTCCGGGACAGGGTACACAGATACGCAGTATTTT.

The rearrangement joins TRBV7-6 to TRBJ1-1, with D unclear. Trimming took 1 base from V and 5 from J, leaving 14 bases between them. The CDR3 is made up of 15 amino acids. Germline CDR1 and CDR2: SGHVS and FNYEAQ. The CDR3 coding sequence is TGTGCCAGCAGCTTAGTAGGTCTAGTCGGAACTGAAGCTTTCTTT. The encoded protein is CASSLVGLVGTEAFF.

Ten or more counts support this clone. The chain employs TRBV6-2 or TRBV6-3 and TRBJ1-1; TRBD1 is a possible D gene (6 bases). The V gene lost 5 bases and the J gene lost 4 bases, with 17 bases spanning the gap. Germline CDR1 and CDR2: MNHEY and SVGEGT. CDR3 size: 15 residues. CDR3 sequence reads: CASSRGGAQGTEAFF. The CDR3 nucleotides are TGTGCCAGCAGTCGTGGGGGGGCTCAGGGCACTGAAGCTTTCTTT.

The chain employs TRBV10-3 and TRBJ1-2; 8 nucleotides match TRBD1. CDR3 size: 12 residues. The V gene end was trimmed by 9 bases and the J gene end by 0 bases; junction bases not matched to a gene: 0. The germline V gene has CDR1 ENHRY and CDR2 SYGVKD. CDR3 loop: CAMGQANYGYTF. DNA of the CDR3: TGTGCCATGGGACAGGCTAACTATGGCTACACCTTC.

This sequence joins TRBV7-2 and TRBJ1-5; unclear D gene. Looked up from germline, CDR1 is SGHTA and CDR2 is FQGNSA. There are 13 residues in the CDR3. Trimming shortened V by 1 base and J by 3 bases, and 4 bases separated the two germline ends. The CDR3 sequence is CASSLDNNQPQHF. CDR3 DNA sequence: TGTGCCAGCAGCTTAGACAACAATCAGCCCCAGCATTTT.

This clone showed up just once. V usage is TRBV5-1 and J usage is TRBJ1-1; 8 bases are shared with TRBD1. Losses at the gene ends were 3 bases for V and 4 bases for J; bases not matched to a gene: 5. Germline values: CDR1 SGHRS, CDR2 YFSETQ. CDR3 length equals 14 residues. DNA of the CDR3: TGCGCCAGCAGCTACACAGGACAGGGCACTGAAGCTTTCTTT. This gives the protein CASSYTGQGTEAFF.

CDR3 coding DNA: TGCGCCAGCAGAAATACCTTTACAACGGGCGAGCAGTACGTC. The encoded protein is CASRNTFTTGEQYV. The V call is TRBV5-1, the J call TRBJ2-7; D is undetermined. V lost 5 bases, J lost 6 bases, and 18 bases lay in between. There are 14 residues in the CDR3. CDR1 SGHRS and CDR2 YFSETQ come from the germline V gene.

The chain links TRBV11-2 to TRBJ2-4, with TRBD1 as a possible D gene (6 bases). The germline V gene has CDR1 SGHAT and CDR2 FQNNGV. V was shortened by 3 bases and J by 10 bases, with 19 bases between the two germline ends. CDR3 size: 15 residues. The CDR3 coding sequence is TGTGCCAGCAGCTTTCTGGGGGCCCTAAAAGATATTCAGTACTTC. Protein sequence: CASSFLGALKDIQYF. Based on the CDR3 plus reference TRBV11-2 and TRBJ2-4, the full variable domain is EAGVAQSPRYKIIEKRQSVAFWCNPISGHATLYWYQQILGQGPKLLIQFQNNGVVDDSQLPKDRFSAERLKGVDSTLKIQPAKLEDSAVYLCASSFLGALKDIQYFGAGTRLSVL.

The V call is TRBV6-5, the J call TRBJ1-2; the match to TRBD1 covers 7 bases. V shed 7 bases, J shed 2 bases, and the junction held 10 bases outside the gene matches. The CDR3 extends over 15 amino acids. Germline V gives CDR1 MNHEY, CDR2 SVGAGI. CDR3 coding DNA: TGTGCCAGCACGACTGAGGGACAGCCCAACTATGGCTACACCTTC. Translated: CASTTEGQPNYGYTF.

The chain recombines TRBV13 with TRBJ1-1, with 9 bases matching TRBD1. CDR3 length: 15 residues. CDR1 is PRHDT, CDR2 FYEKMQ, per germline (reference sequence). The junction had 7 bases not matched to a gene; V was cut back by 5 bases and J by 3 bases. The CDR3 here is CASSLNRGRDTEAFF. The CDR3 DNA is TGTGCCAGCAGCCTCAACAGGGGGCGGGACACTGAAGCTTTCTTT. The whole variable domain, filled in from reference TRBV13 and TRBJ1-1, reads AAGVIQSPRHLIKEKRETATLKCYPIPRHDTVYWYQQGPGQDPQFLISFYEKMQSDKGSIPDRFSAQQFSDYHSELNMSSLELGDSALYFCASSLNRGRDTEAFFGQGTRLTVV.

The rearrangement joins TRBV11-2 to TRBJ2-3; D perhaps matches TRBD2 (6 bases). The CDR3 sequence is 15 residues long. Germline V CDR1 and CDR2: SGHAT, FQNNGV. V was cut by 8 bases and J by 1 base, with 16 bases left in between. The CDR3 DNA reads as TGTGCCAGCTCACCCCAACTAGCCGGCACAGATACGCAGTATTTT. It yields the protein CASSPQLAGTDTQYF.

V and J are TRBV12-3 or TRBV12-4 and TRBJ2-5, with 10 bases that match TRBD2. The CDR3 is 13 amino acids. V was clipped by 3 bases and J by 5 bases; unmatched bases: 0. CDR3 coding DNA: TGTGCCAGCAGTTTGACTAGCGGGGAGACCCAGTACTTC. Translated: CASSLTSGETQYF.

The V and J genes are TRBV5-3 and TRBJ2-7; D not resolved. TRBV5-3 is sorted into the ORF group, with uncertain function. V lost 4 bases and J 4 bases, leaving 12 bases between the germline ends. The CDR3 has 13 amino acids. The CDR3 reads CARSEFCIYEQYF. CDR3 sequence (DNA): TGTGCCAGAAGCGAGTTTTGTATATACGAGCAGTACTTC.

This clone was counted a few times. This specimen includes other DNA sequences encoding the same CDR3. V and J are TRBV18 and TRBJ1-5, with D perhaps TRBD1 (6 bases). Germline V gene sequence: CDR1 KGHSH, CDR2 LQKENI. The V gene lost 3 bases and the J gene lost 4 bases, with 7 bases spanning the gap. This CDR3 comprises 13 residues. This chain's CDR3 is CASSPDRNQPQHF. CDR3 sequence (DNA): TGTGCCAGCTCACCTGACAGGAATCAGCCCCAGCATTTT.

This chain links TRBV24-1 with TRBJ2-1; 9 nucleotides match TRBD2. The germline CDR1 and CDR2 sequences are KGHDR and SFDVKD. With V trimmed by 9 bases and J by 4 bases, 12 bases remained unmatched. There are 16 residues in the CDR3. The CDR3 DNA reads TGTGCCACCCGGGAGGGTGGGACTAGCTTTTACAATGAGCAGTTCTTC. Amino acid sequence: CATREGGTSFYNEQFF.

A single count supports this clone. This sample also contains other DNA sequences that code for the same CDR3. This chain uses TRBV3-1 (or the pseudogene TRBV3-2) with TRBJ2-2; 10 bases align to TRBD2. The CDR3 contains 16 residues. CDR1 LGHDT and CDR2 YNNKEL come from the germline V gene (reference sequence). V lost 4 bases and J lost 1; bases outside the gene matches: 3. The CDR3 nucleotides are TGTGCCAGCAGCCTCATAGCGGGGGGGAACACCGGGGAGCTGTTTTTT. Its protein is CASSLIAGGNTGELFF.

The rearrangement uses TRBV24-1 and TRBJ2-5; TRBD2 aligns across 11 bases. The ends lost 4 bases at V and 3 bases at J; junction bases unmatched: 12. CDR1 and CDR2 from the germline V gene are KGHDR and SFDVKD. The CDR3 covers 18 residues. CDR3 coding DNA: TGTGCCACCAGTGACCCGACTAGCGGGGATGTTCGGAAAGAGACCCAGTACTTC. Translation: CATSDPTSGDVRKETQYF.

Here the CDR3 DNA reads TGTGCCAGCAATGCACCGGGACAAAAAAACACTGAAGCTTTCTTT. It encodes CASNAPGQKNTEAFF. The chain links TRBV28 to TRBJ1-1; tentative D call: TRBD1 (6 bases). From germline, CDR1 is MDHEN and CDR2 SYDVKM. The CDR3 covers 15 residues. Trimming cost V 7 bases and J 2 bases, with 17 bases left between them.

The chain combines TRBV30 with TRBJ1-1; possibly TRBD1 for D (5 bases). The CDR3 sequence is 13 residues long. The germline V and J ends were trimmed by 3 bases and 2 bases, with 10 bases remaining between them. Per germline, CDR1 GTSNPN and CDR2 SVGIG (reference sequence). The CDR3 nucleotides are TGTGCCTGGAGCCAGGGACTTAACACTGAAGCTTTCTTT. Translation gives CAWSQGLNTEAFF.

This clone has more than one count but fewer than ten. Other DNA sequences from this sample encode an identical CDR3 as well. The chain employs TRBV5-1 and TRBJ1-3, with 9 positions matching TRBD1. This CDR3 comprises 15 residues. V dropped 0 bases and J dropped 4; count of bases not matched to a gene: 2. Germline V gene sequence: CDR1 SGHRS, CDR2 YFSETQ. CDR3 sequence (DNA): TGCGCCAGCAGCTTGGGACAGGGGGACGGAAACACCATATATTTT. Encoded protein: CASSLGQGDGNTIYF.

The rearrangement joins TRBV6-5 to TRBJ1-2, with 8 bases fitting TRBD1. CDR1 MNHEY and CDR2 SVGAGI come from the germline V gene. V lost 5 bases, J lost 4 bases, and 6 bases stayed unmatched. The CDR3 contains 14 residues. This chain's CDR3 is CASSRGTGLYGYTF. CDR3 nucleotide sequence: TGTGCCAGCAGTCGAGGGACAGGCCTCTATGGCTACACCTTC.

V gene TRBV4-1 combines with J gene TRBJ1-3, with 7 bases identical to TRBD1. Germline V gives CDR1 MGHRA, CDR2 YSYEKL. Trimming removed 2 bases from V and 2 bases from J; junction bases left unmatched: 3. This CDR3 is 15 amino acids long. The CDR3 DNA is TGCGCCAGCAGCCAAAAGGGACAGACTGGAAACACCATATATTTT. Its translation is CASSQKGQTGNTIYF.

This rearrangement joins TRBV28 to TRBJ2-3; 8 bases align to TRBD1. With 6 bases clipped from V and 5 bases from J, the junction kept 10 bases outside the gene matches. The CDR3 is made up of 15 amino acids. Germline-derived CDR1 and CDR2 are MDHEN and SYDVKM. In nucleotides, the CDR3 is TGTGCCAGCAGACTCCCGGACAGGGACCGAGATACGCAGTATTTT. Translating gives CASRLPDRDRDTQYF.

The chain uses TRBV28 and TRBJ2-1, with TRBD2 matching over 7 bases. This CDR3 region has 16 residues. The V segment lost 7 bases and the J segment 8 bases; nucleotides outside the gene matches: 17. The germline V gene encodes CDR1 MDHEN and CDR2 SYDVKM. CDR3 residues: CASTDLGRGIRDEQFF. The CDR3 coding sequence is TGTGCCAGCACCGATTTGGGGCGGGGGATCCGGGATGAGCAGTTCTTC.

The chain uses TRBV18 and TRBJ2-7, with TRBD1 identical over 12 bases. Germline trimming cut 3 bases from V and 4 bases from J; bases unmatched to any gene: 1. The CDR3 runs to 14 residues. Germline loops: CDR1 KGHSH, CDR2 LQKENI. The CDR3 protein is CASSPGQGAYEQYF. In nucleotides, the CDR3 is TGTGCCAGCTCACCGGGACAGGGGGCTTACGAGCAGTACTTC.

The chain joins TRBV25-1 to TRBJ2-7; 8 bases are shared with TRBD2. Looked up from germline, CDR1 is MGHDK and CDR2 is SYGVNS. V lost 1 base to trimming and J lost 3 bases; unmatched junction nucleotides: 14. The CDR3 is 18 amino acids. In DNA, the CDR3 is TGTGCCAGCAGTGAATGGCCCCATATCGGGGGGGGAGACTACGAGCAGTACTTC. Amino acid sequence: CASSEWPHIGGGDYEQYF.

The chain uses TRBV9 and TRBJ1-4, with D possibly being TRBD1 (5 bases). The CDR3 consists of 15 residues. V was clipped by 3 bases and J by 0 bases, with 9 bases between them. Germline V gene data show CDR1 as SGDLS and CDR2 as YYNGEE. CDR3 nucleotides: TGTGCCAGCAGCGCGGACACCACAACTAATGAAAAACTGTTTTTT. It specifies CASSADTTTNEKLFF.

The CDR3 protein is CASSSGGNTEAFF. Here the CDR3 DNA reads TGTGCCAGCAGTTCAGGGGGCAATACTGAAGCTTTCTTT. The chain employs TRBV28 and TRBJ1-1; 8 bases agree with TRBD1. Per the germline V gene, CDR1 is MDHEN and CDR2 is SYDVKM. CDR3 length equals 13 residues. V was pared by 4 bases and J by 5 bases, with 3 bases of the junction left unmatched.

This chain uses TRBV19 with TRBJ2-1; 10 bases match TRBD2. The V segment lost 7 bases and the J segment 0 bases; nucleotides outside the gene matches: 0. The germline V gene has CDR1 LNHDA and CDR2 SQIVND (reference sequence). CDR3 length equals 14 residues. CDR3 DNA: TGTGCCAGTACTAGCGGGGGCTCCTACAATGAGCAGTTCTTC. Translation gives CASTSGGSYNEQFF.